This passage covers 12 T cell receptor beta chains from one sample sequenced in a study of T cell responses to AZD1222 COVID-19 vaccine. This table comes from immunoSEQ multiplex PCR, and its TCRdb copy is limited to in-frame clones, with some not included. The top ten hold 6.5% to 8.5% of the sample, which has about 150,000 clones, around 91% seen once. The sequenced sample was peripheral blood, obtained on day 0 of AZD1222 vaccination. Receptors originate from an adult in good health.

This clone was observed a handful of times. The chain is built from TRBV7-3 and TRBJ1-2; unclear D gene. Per germline, CDR1 SGHTA and CDR2 FQGTGA. The germline V and J ends were trimmed by 0 bases and 7 bases, with 18 bases remaining between them. The CDR3 contains 16 residues. The CDR3 protein is CASSLTPRLGRAGYTF. The DNA of the CDR3 is TGTGCCAGCAGCTTAACTCCGAGGCTGGGGAGGGCTGGCTACACCTTC.

This clone was picked up a small number of times. The rearrangement uses TRBV28 and TRBJ1-1; perhaps TRBD1 as D (6 bases). V was pared by 11 bases and J by 4 bases, with 26 bases between. The CDR3 extends over 16 amino acids. Germline CDR1 and CDR2: MDHEN and SYDVKM. CDR3 loop: CAVLAAGRGYGTEAFF. The CDR3 DNA reads TGTGCCGTCCTTGCAGCGGGCAGGGGATACGGCACTGAAGCTTTCTTT.

This chain connects TRBV7-2 to TRBJ2-7, with 8 bases aligning to TRBD2. V was pared by 5 bases and J by 6 bases, with 15 bases of the junction left unmatched. Germline lookup yields CDR1 SGHTA and CDR2 FQGNSA. This CDR3 contains 16 residues. CDR3 residues: CASSPRGGPSMAEQYF. The CDR3 DNA is TGTGCCAGCAGCCCCCGGGGGGGGCCCTCTATGGCCGAGCAGTACTTC.

V and J are TRBV9 and TRBJ1-6; 7 nucleotides match TRBD1. CDR3 length equals 16 residues. The germline V gene has CDR1 SGDLS and CDR2 YYNGEE. Trimming took 0 bases from V and 3 from J; bases not matched to a gene: 3. Here the CDR3 reads CASSVEGGLYNSPLHF. As DNA, the CDR3 is TGTGCCAGCAGCGTAGAAGGGGGCCTCTATAATTCACCCCTCCACTTT.

This clone was observed a few times. The chain employs TRBV18 and TRBJ2-1; 13 bases fit TRBD2. V lost 1 base, J lost 5 bases, and 2 bases stayed unmatched. CDR3 length: 16 amino acids. The V gene's germline CDR1 is KGHSH and CDR2 LQKENI. The CDR3 DNA reads TGTGCCAGCTCACCACGGACTAGCGGGGGACACAATGAGCAGTTCTTC. Amino acids: CASSPRTSGGHNEQFF. Variable domain in full (rest from reference TRBV18 and TRBJ2-1): NAGVMQNPRHLVRRRGQEARLRCSPMKGHSHVYWYRQLPEEGLKFMVYLQKENIIDESGMPKERFSAEFPKEGPSILRIQQVVRGDSAAYFCASSPRTSGGHNEQFFGPGTRLTVL.

The chain uses TRBV7-3 and TRBJ2-3; D perhaps matches TRBD2 (7 bases). The CDR3 runs to 15 residues. V gave up 2 bases and J gave up 1 base, with 10 bases separating them. Germline V lookup: CDR1 SGHTA, CDR2 FQGTGA. The CDR3 loop is CASSLGGARTDTQYF. The CDR3 nucleotides read TGTGCCAGCAGCTTAGGGGGGGCGCGCACAGATACGCAGTATTTT.

This clone was observed a handful of times. The genes are TRBV10-3 and TRBJ1-5; the D is unclear. Germline V gene lookup returns CDR1 ENHRY and CDR2 SYGVKD. The CDR3 runs 17 residues. Trimming cost V 2 bases and J 0 bases, with 14 bases left between them. Written as DNA, the CDR3 is TGTGCCATCAGTGAGGCGTCGGTCCGCTATAGCAATCAGCCCCAGCATTTT. Its translation: CAISEASVRYSNQPQHF.

The chain carries TRBV19 and TRBJ1-1; maybe TRBD1 (6 bases). CDR3 length: 13 amino acids. Germline V CDR1 and CDR2: LNHDA, SQIVND (reference sequence). Deletions cut 6 bases from V and 1 base from J, with 9 bases between. The CDR3, as DNA: TGTGCCAGTAGGATACAGGGGAACACTGAAGCTTTCTTT. The encoded protein is CASRIQGNTEAFF.

The chain links TRBV19 to TRBJ1-6; D is unresolved. The CDR3 spans 13 residues. V lost 1 base and J 6 bases, leaving 4 bases between the germline ends. CDR1 LNHDA and CDR2 SQIVND come from the germline V gene (reference sequence). The CDR3 region has the DNA TGTGCCAGTAGTATAGCCACTAATTCACCCCTCCACTTT. Its protein is CASSIATNSPLHF.

This chain joins TRBV11-2 and TRBJ2-7; D is possibly TRBD1 (6 bases). The CDR3 spans 14 residues. Germline V gene sequence: CDR1 SGHAT, CDR2 FQNNGV. Trimming took 5 bases from V and 5 from J, leaving 16 bases between them. CDR3 in amino acids: CASSKQGFVHEQYV. CDR3 bases: TGTGCCAGCAGCAAACAGGGTTTCGTCCACGAGCAGTACGTC.

J is TRBJ1-5 and V is TRBV6-1; D possibly corresponds to TRBD1 (6 bases). Germline CDR1 and CDR2: MNHNS and SASEGT. The CDR3 spans 15 residues. V gave up 3 bases and J gave up 4 bases, with 13 bases separating them. The CDR3 is CASSDVQGLNQPQHF. CDR3 DNA sequence: TGTGCCAGCAGTGATGTACAGGGCTTGAATCAGCCCCAGCATTTT.

This clone showed up just once. The V gene is TRBV12-3 or TRBV12-4, the J gene TRBJ1-2; 9 bases line up with TRBD1. With V trimmed by 5 bases and J by 4 bases, 2 bases remained unmatched. The CDR3 totals 13 residues. The CDR3 sequence is CASSQDRGYGYTF. The CDR3 nucleotides are TGTGCCAGCAGTCAGGACAGGGGCTATGGCTACACCTTC.